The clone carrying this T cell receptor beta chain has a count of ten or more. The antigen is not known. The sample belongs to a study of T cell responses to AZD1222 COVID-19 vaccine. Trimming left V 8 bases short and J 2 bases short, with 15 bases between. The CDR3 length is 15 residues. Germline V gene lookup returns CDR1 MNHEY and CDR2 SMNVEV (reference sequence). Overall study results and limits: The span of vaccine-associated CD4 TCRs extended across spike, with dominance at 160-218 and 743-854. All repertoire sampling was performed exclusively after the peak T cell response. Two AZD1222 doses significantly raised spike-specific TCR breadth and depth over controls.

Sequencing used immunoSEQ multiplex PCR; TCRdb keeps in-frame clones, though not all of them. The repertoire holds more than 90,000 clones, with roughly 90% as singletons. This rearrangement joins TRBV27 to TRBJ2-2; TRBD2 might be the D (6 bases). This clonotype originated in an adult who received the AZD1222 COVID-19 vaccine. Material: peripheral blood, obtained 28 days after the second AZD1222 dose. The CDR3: CASCLGTHNTGELFF. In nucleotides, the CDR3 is TGTGCCAGCTGTCTTGGGACTCATAACACCGGGGAGCTGTTTTTT.